This is a list of T cell receptor beta chains from one sample in a study of blood T cell repertoires in COVID-19. Measured with immunoSEQ multiplex PCR; TCRdb has only the in-frame clones, and not every one. In the table there are 150,000 to 200,000 clones, less than 85% of which are singletons. Sequencing input: PBMCs or T cells enriched from blood (not recorded which). Receptors were obtained from a man between 60 and 70 years old who had recovered from COVID-19. The CDR3 runs from the conserved cysteine through the conserved F or W. D genes are given only for firm matches. Some rows mark clone size as missing; the rest say once, few, many or name a class of expanded clone.

>TRBD1|TRBV7-9|once|TRBJ1-1
TGTGCCAGCAGCCCAGGGGACAGAGTGACTGAAGCTTTCTTT
CASSPGDRVTEAFF
>TRBD2|TRBV4-1|NA|TRBJ2-4
TGCGCCAGCAGCCAGTGGACGCCGCAGATGACTAGCCTAGCCAAAAACATTCAGTACTTC
CASSQWTPQMTSLAKNIQYF
>TRBD2|TRBV9|once|TRBJ2-1
TGTGCCAGCAGCACAGGACTAGCGGACAATGAGCAGTTCTTC
CASSTGLADNEQFF
>TRBD2|TRBV11-3|few|TRBJ2-3
TGTGCCAGCAGCATCCGTGAAGCGGGGGACGGCACAGATACGCAGTATTTT
CASSIREAGDGTDTQYF
>NA|TRBV12-3/TRBV12-4|NA|TRBJ1-6
TGTGCCAGCAGTCCGGAAGGAGATTCACCCCTCCACTTT
CASSPEGDSPLHF
>TRBD1|TRBV12-5|NA|TRBJ1-4
TGTGCTAGTGGTTTGCCAGGACAGGGGCGGGAAAAACTGTTTTTT
CASGLPGQGREKLFF
>TRBD1|TRBV19|NA|TRBJ1-3
TGTGCCAGTAGTACGATGCCGGGACAGGTCCGGTCCACCATATATTTT
CASSTMPGQVRSTIYF
>TRBD1|TRBV27|NA|TRBJ1-6
TGTGCCACCCAGGGGGGTACCTATAATTCACCCCTCCACTTT
CATQGGTYNSPLHF
>TRBD2|TRBV15|NA|TRBJ2-1
TGTGCCACCAGCAGAGATCAGGGGACTAGGGGAGGGGATGAGCAGTTCTTC
CATSRDQGTRGGDEQFF
>TRBD1|TRBV7-3|NA|TRBJ2-1
TGTGCCAGCAGCTTAATCGGTCGGGGACAGGGGTACAATGAGCAGTTCTTC
CASSLIGRGQGYNEQFF
>NA|TRBV12-3/TRBV12-4|NA|TRBJ2-7
TGTGCCAGCAGCAGGACATACGAGCAGTACTTC
CASSRTYEQYF